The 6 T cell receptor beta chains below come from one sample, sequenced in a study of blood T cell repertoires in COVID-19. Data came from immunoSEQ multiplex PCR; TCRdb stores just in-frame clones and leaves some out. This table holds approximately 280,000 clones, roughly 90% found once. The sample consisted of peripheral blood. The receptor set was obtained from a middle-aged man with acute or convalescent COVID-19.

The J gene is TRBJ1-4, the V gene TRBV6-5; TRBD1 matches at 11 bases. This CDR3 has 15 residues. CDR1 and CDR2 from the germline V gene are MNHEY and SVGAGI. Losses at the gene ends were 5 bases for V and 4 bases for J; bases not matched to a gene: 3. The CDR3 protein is CASSQGQGGNEKLFF. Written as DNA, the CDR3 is TGTGCCAGCAGTCAGGGACAGGGGGGTAATGAAAAACTGTTTTTT.

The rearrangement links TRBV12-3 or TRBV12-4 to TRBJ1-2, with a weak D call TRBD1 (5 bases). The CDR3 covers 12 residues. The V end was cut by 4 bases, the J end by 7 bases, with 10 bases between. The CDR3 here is CASSSRVIGYTF. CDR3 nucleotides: TGTGCCAGCAGTTCCAGGGTGATTGGCTACACCTTC.

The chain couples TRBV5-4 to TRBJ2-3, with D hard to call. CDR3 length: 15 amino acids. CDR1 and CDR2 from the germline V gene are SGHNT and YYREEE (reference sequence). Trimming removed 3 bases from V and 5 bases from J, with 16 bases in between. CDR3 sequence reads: CASSSWKNSGDTQYF. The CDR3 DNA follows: TGTGCCAGCAGCTCGTGGAAGAACAGTGGAGATACGCAGTATTTT.

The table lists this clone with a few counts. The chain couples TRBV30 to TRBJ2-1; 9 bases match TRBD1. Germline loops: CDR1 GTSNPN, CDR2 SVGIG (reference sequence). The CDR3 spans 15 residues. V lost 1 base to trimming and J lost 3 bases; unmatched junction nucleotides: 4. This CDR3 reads CAWSGMTGGYNEQFF. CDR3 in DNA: TGTGCCTGGAGTGGAATGACAGGGGGCTACAATGAGCAGTTCTTC.

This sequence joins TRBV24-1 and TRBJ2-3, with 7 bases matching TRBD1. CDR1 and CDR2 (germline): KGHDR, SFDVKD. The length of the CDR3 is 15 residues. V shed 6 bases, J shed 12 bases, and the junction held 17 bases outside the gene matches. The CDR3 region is CATSSSTGLPRSQYF. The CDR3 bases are TGTGCCACCAGTTCTTCGACAGGGCTCCCCAGGAGTCAGTATTTT.

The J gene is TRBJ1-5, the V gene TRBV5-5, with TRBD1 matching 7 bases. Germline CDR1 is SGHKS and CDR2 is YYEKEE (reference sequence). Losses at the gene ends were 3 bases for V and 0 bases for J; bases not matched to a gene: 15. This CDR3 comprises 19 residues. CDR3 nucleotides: TGTGCCAGCAGCTCCCCAAGGGCACGGACAGGTGATAGCAATCAGCCCCAGCATTTT. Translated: CASSSPRARTGDSNQPQHF.